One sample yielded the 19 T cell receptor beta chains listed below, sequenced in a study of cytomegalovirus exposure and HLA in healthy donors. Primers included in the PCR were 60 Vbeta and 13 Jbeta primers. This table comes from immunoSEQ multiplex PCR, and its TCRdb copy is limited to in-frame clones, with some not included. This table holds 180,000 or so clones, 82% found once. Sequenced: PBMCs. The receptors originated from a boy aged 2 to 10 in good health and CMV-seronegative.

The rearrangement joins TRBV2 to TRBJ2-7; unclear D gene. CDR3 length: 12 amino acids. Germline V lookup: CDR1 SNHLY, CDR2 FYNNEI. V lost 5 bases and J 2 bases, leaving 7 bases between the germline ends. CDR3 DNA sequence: TGTGCCAGCAGTCAAGACACCTACGAGCAGTACTTC. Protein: CASSQDTYEQYF.

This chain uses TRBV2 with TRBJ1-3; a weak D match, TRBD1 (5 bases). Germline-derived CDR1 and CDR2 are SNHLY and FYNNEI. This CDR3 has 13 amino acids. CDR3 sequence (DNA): TGTGCTACCACGGGCAGGGTCGGAAACACCATATATTTT. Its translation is CATTGRVGNTIYF.

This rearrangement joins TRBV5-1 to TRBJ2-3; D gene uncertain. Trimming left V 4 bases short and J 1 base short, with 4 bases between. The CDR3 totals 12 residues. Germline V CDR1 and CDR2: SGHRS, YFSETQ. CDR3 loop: CASSRGTDTQYF. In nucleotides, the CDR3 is TGCGCCAGCAGCCGGGGCACAGATACGCAGTATTTT.

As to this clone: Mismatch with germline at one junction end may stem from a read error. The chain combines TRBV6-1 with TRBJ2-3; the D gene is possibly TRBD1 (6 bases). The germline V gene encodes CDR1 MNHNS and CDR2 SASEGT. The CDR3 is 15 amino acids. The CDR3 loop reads CASSEYGRGHSQGNF. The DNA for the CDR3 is TGTGCCAGCAGTGAATATGGACGAGGGCATTCTCAGGGGAATTTT.

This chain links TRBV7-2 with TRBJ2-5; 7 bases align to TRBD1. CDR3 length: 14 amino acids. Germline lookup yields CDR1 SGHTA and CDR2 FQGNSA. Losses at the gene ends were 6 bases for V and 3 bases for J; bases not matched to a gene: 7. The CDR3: CASSGTVDEETQYF. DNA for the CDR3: TGTGCCAGCAGTGGGACAGTCGATGAAGAGACCCAGTACTTC.

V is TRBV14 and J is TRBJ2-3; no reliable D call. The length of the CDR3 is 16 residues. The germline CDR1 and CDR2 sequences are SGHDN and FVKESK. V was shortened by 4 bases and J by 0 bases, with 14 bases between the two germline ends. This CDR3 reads CASSLLYYPSTDTQYF. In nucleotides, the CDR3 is TGTGCCAGCAGCCTTCTCTACTATCCTAGCACAGATACGCAGTATTTT.

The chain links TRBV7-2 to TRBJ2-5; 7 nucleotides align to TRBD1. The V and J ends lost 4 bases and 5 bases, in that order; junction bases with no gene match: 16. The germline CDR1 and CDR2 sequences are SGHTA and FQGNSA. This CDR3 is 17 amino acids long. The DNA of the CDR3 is TGTGCCAGCAGCTACCGACCGGGGCAGGGGGTGTGGGAGACCCAGTACTTC. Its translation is CASSYRPGQGVWETQYF.

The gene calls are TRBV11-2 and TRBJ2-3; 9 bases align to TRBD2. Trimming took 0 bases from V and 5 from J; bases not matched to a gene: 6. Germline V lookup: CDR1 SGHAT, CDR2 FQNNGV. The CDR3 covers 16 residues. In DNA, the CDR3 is TGTGCCAGCAGCTTAGATCCGGCGGGGGGGGGAGATACGCAGTATTTT. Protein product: CASSLDPAGGGDTQYF.

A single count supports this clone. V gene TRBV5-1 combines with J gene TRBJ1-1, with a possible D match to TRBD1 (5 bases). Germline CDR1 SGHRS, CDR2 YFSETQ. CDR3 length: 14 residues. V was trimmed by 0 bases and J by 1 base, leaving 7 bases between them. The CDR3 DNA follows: TGCGCCAGCAGCTTGGTAGGGGCGAACACTGAAGCTTTCTTT. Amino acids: CASSLVGANTEAFF.

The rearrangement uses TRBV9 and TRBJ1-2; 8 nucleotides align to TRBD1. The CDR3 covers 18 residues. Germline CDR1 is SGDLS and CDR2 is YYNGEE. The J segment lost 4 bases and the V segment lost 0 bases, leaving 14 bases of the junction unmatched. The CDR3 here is CASSVVGRRQGSGYGYTF. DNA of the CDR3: TGTGCCAGCAGCGTAGTGGGAAGGAGACAGGGGTCGGGCTATGGCTACACCTTC.

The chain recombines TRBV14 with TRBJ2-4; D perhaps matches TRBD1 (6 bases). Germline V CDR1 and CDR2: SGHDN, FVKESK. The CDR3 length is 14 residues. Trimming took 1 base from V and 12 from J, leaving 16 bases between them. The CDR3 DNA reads TGTGCCAGCAGCCAAGGCAGGGGAAATATCAGTCAGTACTTC. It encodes CASSQGRGNISQYF.

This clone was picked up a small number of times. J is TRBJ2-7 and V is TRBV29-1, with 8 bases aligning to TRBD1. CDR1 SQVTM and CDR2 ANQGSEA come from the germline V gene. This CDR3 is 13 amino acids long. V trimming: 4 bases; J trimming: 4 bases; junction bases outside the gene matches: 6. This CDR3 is CSVGHQGAYEQYF. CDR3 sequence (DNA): TGCAGCGTTGGGCATCAGGGGGCGTACGAGCAGTACTTC.

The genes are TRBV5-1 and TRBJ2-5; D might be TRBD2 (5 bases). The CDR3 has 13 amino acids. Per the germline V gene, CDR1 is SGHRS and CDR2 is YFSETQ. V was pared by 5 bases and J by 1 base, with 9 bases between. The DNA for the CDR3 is TGCGCCAGCAGAGAGGGCGCCCAAGAGACCCAGTACTTC. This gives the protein CASREGAQETQYF.

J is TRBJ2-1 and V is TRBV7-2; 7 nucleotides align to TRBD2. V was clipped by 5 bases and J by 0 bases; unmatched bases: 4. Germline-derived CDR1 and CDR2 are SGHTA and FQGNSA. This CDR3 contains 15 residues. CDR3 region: CASSPWTSSYNEQFF. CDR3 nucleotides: TGTGCCAGCAGCCCCTGGACTAGCTCCTACAATGAGCAGTTCTTC.

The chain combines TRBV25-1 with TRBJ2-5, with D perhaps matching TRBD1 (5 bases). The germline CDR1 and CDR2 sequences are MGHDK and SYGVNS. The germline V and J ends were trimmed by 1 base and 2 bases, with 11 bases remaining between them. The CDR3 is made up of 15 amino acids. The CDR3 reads CASSESLAGQETQYF. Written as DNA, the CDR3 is TGTGCCAGCAGTGAATCACTGGCAGGGCAAGAGACCCAGTACTTC.

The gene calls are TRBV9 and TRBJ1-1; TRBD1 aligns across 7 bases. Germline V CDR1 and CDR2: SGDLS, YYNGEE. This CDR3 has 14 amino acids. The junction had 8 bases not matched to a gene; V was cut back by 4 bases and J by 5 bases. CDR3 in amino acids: CASSPNRGGTEAFF. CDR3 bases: TGTGCCAGCAGCCCCAACAGGGGAGGAACTGAAGCTTTCTTT.

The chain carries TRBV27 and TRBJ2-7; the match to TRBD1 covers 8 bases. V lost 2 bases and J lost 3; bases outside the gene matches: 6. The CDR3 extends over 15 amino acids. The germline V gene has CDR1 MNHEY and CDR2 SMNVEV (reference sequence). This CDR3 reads CASSLNRGIGYEQYF. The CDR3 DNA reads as TGTGCCAGCAGTTTAAACAGGGGGATTGGCTACGAGCAGTACTTC.

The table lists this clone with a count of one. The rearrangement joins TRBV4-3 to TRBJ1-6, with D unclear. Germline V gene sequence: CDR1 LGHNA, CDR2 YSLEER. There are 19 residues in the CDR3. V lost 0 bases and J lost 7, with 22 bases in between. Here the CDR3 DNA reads TGCGCCAGCAGCCAAGATCACGGGGAGGCCAGCGCTCTCAATTCACCCCTCCACTTT. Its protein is CASSQDHGEASALNSPLHF.

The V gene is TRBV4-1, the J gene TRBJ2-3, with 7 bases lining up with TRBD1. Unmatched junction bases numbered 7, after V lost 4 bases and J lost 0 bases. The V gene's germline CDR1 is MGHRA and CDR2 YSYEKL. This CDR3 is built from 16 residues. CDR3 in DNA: TGCGCCAGCAGCCCAGGGGGAGTTCCTAGCACAGATACGCAGTATTTT. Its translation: CASSPGGVPSTDTQYF.